This T cell receptor (beta chain) stems from a study of blood T cell repertoires in COVID-19 (dated by TCRdb to the early 2020s). Some background on the complete study: The collaborator samples originated in the United States, Italy and Spain and spanned the acute and convalescent phases of COVID-19. The material from the prospective study consisted of cDNA or gDNA derived from T cells, B-cell-depleted T cells, or PBMCs. Deeply sampled blood TCRbeta repertoires from subjects exposed to, actively infected with, or recovered from COVID-19 were included in the dataset. The repertoires were released in a freely available public database intended as a resource for research on the immune response to SARS-CoV-2. Samples were obtained from the ongoing ImmuneRACE study (first 160 participants) and from approximately 1,200 subjects provided by 6 global collaborators. The sample metadata nearly always contained a de-identified subject ID, COVID-19 status, age in years and sex. Where HLA class I and class II types were available, the types were taken from metadata supplied by the sample provider, not from assay-based typing. The investigation overall reported the following: The quantity of clinical and demographic metadata differed by source and by participant and was supplied without curation.

Participants in the prospective study were aged about 18 to 95 years, lived in under 30 United States geographic areas, and enrolled through a virtual design. Cohort assignment in the prospective study relied on participant-reported clinical history from a screening survey and a study questionnaire. Recovered participants in ImmuneRACE Cohort 3 were defined as having two consecutive negative NP/OP PCR tests, clearance from a healthcare professional, or resolution of symptoms. Each participant in the prospective study had whole blood, serum and a nasopharyngeal or oropharyngeal swab collected by mobile phlebotomists. Additional blood draws and questionnaires over an approximately two-month period could optionally be provided by prospective study participants. Blood samples from the prospective study were shipped frozen or at room temperature prior to DNA extraction. Reading from cysteine to phenylalanine, the CDR3 counts 14 amino acids. Only the CDR3 portion is preserved as DNA: 42 bases, with reading frame beginning at the first base. V trim: 5 bases; J trim: 7 bases; unmatched bases: 8. CDR1 SNHLY and CDR2 FYNNEI are derived from the germline V gene.

With respect to this clone: No antigen is known for it. No clone much larger than this one lies a single base away; base qualities are absent.

The immunoSEQ Assay, a bias-controlled multiplex PCR, was used to amplify TCRbeta CDR3 regions from genomic DNA. Per the source publication's procedure: The number of nucleated cells in each sample was estimated by amplification of reference gene primers within the assay. Sequence reads were collapsed and filtered to measure the absolute abundance of every unique TCRbeta CDR3 rearrangement. For each sample, productive Simpson clonality was calculated as the square root of Simpson's diversity index across productive rearrangements. This immuneACCESS table, as held by TCRdb, lists in-frame sequences with V and J called but not all clones. Of the missing ones, under half trace to an unresolved V gene in checked studies; the others have no known cause. Clone size and the V and J calls come from that table; the DNA yielded D and trimming. The sample data list approximately 130,000 clones, and 86% of these were observed just once. Of the sample, 2.3% falls within the top ten clones.

Material for sequencing was PBMCs or T cells enriched from blood (not recorded which). The receptor chain draws on TRBV2 and TRBJ1-5; the junction holds 7 bases that match TRBD1. This receptor was taken from a woman aged 45-59 years who had recovered from COVID-19. CDR3 region: CASSSTGERQPQHF. The DNA sequence is given as TGTGCCAGCAGTTCTACAGGGGAGAGACAGCCCCAGCATTTT.